The rows below give T cell receptor beta chains drawn from one sample of a study of cytomegalovirus exposure and HLA in healthy donors. TCRdb's table, derived via immunoSEQ multiplex PCR, lists solely in-frame clones and lacks some. This table holds around 160,000 clones, about 90% found once. Sequenced material: PBMCs. These receptors originate from a woman aged 18-30 years in good health and CMV-seropositive. Both conserved end residues are part of each CDR3. A D gene is named only where the DNA matches it firmly. Size is omitted from some rows. Given values are once, few, many or a class for expanded clones.

j_gene: TRBJ2-5
d_gene: TRBD2
abundance: .
v_gene: TRBV7-6
CDR3aa: CASSPGGTSGSPQYF
CDR3nt: TGTGCCAGCAGCCCGGGGGGGACTAGCGGGTCGCCCCAGTACTTC

j_gene: TRBJ2-7
d_gene: .
abundance: .
v_gene: TRBV11-2
CDR3aa: CASSLVAAGWPGEQYF
CDR3nt: TGTGCCAGCAGCTTAGTTGCTGCGGGCTGGCCTGGGGAGCAGTACTTC

j_gene: TRBJ2-3
d_gene: TRBD2
abundance: .
v_gene: TRBV5-5
CDR3aa: CASRPVVGLAGKGADTQYF
CDR3nt: TGTGCCAGCAGACCAGTTGTTGGACTAGCGGGGAAGGGGGCAGATACGCAGTATTTT

j_gene: TRBJ2-1
d_gene: TRBD2
abundance: .
v_gene: TRBV2
CDR3aa: CASSGTSGGPAHEQFF
CDR3nt: TGTGCCAGCAGTGGGACTAGCGGGGGGCCGGCCCATGAGCAGTTCTTC

j_gene: TRBJ2-1
d_gene: TRBD2
abundance: once
v_gene: TRBV27
CDR3aa: CASSSGGLSYNEQFF
CDR3nt: TGTGCCAGCAGTTCGGGGGGACTCTCCTACAATGAGCAGTTCTTC

j_gene: TRBJ2-2
d_gene: TRBD1
abundance: .
v_gene: TRBV19
CDR3aa: CASSGQGANTGELFF
CDR3nt: TGTGCCAGTAGCGGACAGGGGGCGAACACCGGGGAGCTGTTTTTT

j_gene: TRBJ1-2
d_gene: .
abundance: .
v_gene: TRBV5-1
CDR3aa: CASSSYRESYTF
CDR3nt: TGCGCCAGCAGCTCCTACAGGGAAAGCTACACCTTC

j_gene: TRBJ2-7
d_gene: .
abundance: .
v_gene: TRBV5-5
CDR3aa: CASSFIRGTYEQYF
CDR3nt: TGTGCCAGCAGCTTTATCAGGGGTACCTACGAGCAGTACTTC

j_gene: TRBJ2-1
d_gene: .
abundance: .
v_gene: TRBV7-9
CDR3aa: CASSQTRDSFNEQFF
CDR3nt: TGTGCCAGCAGTCAGACCAGAGACTCGTTCAATGAGCAGTTCTTC

j_gene: TRBJ1-2
d_gene: TRBD1
abundance: few
v_gene: TRBV18
CDR3aa: CASSPKDRSYGYTF
CDR3nt: TGTGCCAGCTCACCAAAGGACAGGTCCTATGGCTACACCTTC

j_gene: TRBJ2-3
d_gene: TRBD2
abundance: .
v_gene: TRBV6-5
CDR3aa: CASRYPGLAGSDTQYF
CDR3nt: TGTGCCAGCAGGTACCCGGGACTAGCGGGGTCAGATACGCAGTATTTT

j_gene: TRBJ2-3
d_gene: TRBD2
abundance: once
v_gene: TRBV4-2
CDR3aa: CASSQETTSGLGSTDTQYF
CDR3nt: TGTGCCAGCAGCCAAGAGACAACTAGCGGATTGGGTAGCACAGATACGCAGTATTTT

j_gene: TRBJ2-7
d_gene: TRBD2
abundance: .
v_gene: TRBV4-3
CDR3aa: CASSRGLAVSGAYEQYF
CDR3nt: TGCGCCAGCAGCCGGGGACTAGCGGTTTCAGGGGCCTACGAGCAGTACTTC

j_gene: TRBJ1-2
d_gene: .
abundance: .
v_gene: TRBV18
CDR3aa: CASSQGPIGPYGYTF
CDR3nt: TGTGCCAGCTCCCAGGGCCCAATAGGACCATATGGCTACACCTTC

j_gene: TRBJ1-3
d_gene: .
abundance: .
v_gene: TRBV27
CDR3aa: CASSPSRGNTIYF
CDR3nt: TGTGCCAGCTCTCCCTCCCGGGGGAACACCATATATTTT

j_gene: TRBJ2-1
d_gene: TRBD2
abundance: .
v_gene: TRBV9
CDR3aa: CASSVTLAGPYNEQFF
CDR3nt: TGTGCCAGCAGCGTGACCCTAGCGGGGCCCTACAATGAGCAGTTCTTC

j_gene: TRBJ2-3
d_gene: .
abundance: .
v_gene: TRBV19
CDR3aa: CASTQGASTDTQYF
CDR3nt: TGTGCCAGTACCCAGGGTGCTAGCACAGATACGCAGTATTTT

j_gene: TRBJ1-3
d_gene: .
abundance: .
v_gene: TRBV6-5
CDR3aa: CASSVTGRDTIYF
CDR3nt: TGTGCCAGCAGCGTAACAGGGAGAGACACCATATATTTT

j_gene: TRBJ2-2
d_gene: .
abundance: .
v_gene: TRBV19
CDR3aa: CASSIDVGAGELFF
CDR3nt: TGTGCCAGTAGTATAGATGTAGGGGCCGGGGAGCTGTTTTTT